Listed here are 7 T cell receptor beta chains from one sample, sequenced in a study of beta chain features in type 1 diabetes. The isolated RNA, all of it, was reverse transcribed, so expressed TCRB transcripts were what got sequenced. Method: immunoSEQ multiplex PCR; TCRdb's copy keeps in-frame clones and lacks some. This table has roughly 150,000 clones, more than 9.5% appearing once. What was sequenced was central memory CD4+ T cells from blood. The receptor source for this set is a man between 18 and 29 years old in good health.

This clone was counted ten times or more. CDR3 amino acids: CASSFGIHGDIQYF. CDR3 in DNA: TGTGCCAGCAGCTTCGGGATTCATGGGGACATTCAGTACTTC. The V and J genes are TRBV7-9 and TRBJ2-4; a weak D match, TRBD2 (5 bases). The CDR3 consists of 14 residues. Trimming removed 3 bases at V and 8 bases at J, with 14 bases between. Germline-derived CDR1 and CDR2 are SEHNR and FQNEAQ (reference sequence).

The chain carries TRBV5-1 and TRBJ2-5; D might be TRBD2 (5 bases). In germline, CDR1 is SGHRS, CDR2 YFSETQ. The V gene lost 4 bases and the J gene lost 4 bases, with 14 bases spanning the gap. The CDR3 extends over 14 amino acids. This chain's CDR3 is CASSPSGIGETQYF. As DNA, the CDR3 is TGCGCCAGCAGCCCGTCGGGGATTGGAGAGACCCAGTACTTC.

The chain is built from TRBV30 and TRBJ1-4; D uncertain. This CDR3 is 14 amino acids long. In germline, CDR1 is GTSNPN, CDR2 SVGIG (reference sequence). V lost 8 bases and J lost 4, with 17 bases in between. For the CDR3, the DNA is TGTGCCCTTTCGAAACAGACGAGTAATGAAAAACTGTTTTTT. Translating gives CALSKQTSNEKLFF.

The chain couples TRBV5-1 to TRBJ2-7; the match to TRBD1 covers 8 bases. Germline CDR1 reads SGHRS; CDR2 reads YFSETQ. This CDR3 is built from 14 residues. J gave up 4 bases and V 0 bases, and 3 bases lay outside the gene matches. As DNA, the CDR3 is TGCGCCAGCAGCTTGGGACAGGGGATTTACGAGCAGTACTTC. This encodes CASSLGQGIYEQYF.

The rearrangement joins TRBV20-1 to TRBJ1-1; D is unresolved. Germline-derived CDR1 and CDR2 are DFQATT and SNEGSKA (reference sequence). Between the trimmed V and J ends, which lost 3 bases and 0 bases, there was a span of 2 bases. The length of the CDR3 is 11 residues. In nucleotides, the CDR3 is TGCAGTGCTAGTTTGAACACTGAAGCTTTCTTT. As protein: CSASLNTEAFF.

The gene calls are TRBV5-1 and TRBJ1-2; D not certain. Trimming shortened V by 2 bases and J by 4 bases, and 12 bases separated the two germline ends. CDR3 length: 14 residues. The V gene's germline CDR1 is SGHRS and CDR2 YFSETQ. CDR3 residues: CASSFPDGIYGYTF. CDR3 bases: TGCGCCAGCAGCTTCCCGGACGGGATCTATGGCTACACCTTC.

This clone was found a few times. For the CDR3, the DNA is TGTGCCAGCAGCTTAGAGCCCGATCAGCCCCAGCATTTT. Amino acids: CASSLEPDQPQHF. The J gene is TRBJ1-5, the V gene TRBV7-2, with D unresolved. Germline V gives CDR1 SGHTA, CDR2 FQGNSA. The CDR3 loop spans 13 amino acids. V lost 1 base and J lost 5, with 6 bases in between.